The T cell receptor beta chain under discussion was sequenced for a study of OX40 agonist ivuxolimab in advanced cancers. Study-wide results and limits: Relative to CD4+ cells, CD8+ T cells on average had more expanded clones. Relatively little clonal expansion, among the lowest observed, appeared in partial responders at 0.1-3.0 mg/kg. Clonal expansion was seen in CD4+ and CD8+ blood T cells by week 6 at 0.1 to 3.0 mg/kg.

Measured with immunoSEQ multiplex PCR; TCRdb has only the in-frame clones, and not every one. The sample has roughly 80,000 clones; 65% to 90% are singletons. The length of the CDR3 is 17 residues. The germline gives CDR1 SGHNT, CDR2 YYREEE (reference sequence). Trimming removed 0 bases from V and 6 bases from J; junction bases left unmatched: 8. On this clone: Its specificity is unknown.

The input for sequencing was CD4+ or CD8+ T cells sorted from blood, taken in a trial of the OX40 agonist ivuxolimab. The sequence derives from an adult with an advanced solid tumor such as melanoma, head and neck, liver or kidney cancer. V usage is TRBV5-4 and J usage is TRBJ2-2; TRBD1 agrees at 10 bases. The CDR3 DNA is TGTGCCAGCAGCTTGGCCGGGGACAGGGGTATGGCCGGGGAGCTGTTTTTT. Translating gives CASSLAGDRGMAGELFF.